This TCR beta chain was found in a study of human T cells and chemical hapten exposure. Study-wide context: Mostly female patients had alopecia areata, totalis or universalis.

V was shortened by 0 bases and J by 0 bases, with 14 bases between the two germline ends. This CDR3 has 17 amino acids. The germline CDR1 and CDR2 sequences are SGHAT and FQNNGV. Individual cDNA molecules had unique molecular identifiers attached to them by the library. MiXCR was run by TCRdb on the RACE reads, yielding one entry per CDR3 protein. The sample includes some 81,000 distinct CDR3 sequences, roughly 10% of them seen just once. Time point in this sample: patch test 2, 6 weeks after DPC sensitization. Treatment in this sample: therapeutic diphenylcyclopropenone sensitization with weekly scalp DPC. Prior to application of each patch test, blood was drawn. This clonotype showed up just a few times.

The chain couples TRBV11-2 to TRBJ1-1; D is undetermined. The sample was whole blood, taken in connection with sensitization to the hapten diphenylcyclopropenone (DPC). This clonotype originated in a man in his late teens or twenties with alopecia areata. Some clones in this sample may be carry-over from other donors' samples. The CDR3 DNA is TGTGCCAGCAGCTTAGATTTACGGGTAGATATGAACACTGAAGCTTTCTTT. Amino acids: CASSLDLRVDMNTEAFF.